This TCR beta chain emerged from a study of blood T cell repertoires in COVID-19. In the study overall: PBMCs, B-cell-depleted T cells, or T cells were the source of the cDNA or gDNA that made up the material.

Per the original methods: Scientists estimated how many nucleated cells there were by amplifying reference gene primers. Assay: immunoSEQ multiplex PCR; the TCRdb copy retains only in-frame clones and omits some. V, J and clone size reflect that table, while D and trimming were determined from the DNA. The table records 350,000 or so clones, 70% to 90% of them present only once. Participants had their cohort set by participant-reported clinical history. Germline V gene lookup returns CDR1 MGHRA and CDR2 YSYEKL. Trimming shortened V by 4 bases and J by 2 bases, and 14 bases separated the two germline ends. The CDR3 contains 16 residues.

Sequencing input: PBMCs or T cells enriched from blood (not recorded which). The chain uses TRBV4-1 and TRBJ2-2; the D gene is possibly TRBD2 (5 bases). This receptor was identified in a woman aged 40 to 50 with acute COVID-19. Here the CDR3 reads CASSRGGLVNTGELFF. The DNA of the CDR3 is TGCGCCAGCAGCCGCGGCGGGCTAGTTAACACCGGGGAGCTGTTTTTT.